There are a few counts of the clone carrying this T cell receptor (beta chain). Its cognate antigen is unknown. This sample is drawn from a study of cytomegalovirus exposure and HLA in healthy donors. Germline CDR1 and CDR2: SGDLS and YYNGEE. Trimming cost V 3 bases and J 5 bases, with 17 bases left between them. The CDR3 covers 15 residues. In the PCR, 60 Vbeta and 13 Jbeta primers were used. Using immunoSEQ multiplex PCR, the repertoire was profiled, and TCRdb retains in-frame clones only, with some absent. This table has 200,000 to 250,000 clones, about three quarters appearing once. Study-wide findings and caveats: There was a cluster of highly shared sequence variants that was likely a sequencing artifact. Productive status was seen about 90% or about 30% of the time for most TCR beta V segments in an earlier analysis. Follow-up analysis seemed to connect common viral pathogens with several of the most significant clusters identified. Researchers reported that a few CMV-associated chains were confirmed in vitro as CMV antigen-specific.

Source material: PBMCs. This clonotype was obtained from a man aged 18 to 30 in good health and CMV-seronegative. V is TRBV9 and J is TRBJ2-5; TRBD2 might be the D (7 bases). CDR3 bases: TGTGCCAGCAGCGGATGGGGGGGCCAGTGGGAGACCCAGTACTTC. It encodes CASSGWGGQWETQYF.